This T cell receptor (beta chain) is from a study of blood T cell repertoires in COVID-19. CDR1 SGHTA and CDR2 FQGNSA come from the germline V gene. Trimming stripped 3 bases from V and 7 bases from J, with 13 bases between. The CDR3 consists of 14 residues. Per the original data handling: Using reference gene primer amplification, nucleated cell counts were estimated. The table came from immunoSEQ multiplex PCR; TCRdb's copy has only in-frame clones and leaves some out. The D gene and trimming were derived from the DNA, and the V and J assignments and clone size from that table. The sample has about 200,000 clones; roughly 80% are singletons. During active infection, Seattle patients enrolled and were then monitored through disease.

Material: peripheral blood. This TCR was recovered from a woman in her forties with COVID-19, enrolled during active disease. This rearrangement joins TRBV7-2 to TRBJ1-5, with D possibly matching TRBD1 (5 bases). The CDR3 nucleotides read TGTGCCAGCAGCTTGCGGAGGGGTGGACAGCCCCAGCATTTT. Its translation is CASSLRRGGQPQHF.